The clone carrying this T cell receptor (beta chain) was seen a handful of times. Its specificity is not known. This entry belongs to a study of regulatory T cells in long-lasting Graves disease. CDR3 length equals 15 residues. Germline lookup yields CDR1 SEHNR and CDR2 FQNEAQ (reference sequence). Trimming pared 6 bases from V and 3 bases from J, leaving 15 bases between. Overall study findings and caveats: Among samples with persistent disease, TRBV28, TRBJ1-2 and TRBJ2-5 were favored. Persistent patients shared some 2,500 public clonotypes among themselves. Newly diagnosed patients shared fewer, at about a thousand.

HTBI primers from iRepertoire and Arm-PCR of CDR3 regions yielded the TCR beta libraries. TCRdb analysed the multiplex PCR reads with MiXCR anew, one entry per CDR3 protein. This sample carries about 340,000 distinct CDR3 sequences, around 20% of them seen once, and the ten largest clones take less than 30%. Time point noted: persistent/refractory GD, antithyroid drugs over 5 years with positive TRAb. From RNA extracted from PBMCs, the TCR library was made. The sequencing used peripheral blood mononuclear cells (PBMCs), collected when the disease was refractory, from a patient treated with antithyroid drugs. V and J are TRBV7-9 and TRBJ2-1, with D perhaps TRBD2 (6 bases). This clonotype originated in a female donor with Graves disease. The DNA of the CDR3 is TGTGCCAGCAGTTTCACTTCGGGGGTCTACAATGAGCAGTTCTTC. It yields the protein CASSFTSGVYNEQFF.